This T cell receptor beta chain was captured in a study of shared clonotypes between healthy human individuals. Findings and caveats of the study: Only blood underwent sampling, and tissue repertoires likely differ.

Sequencing was performed with immunoSEQ multiplex PCR; in TCRdb, only in-frame clones are kept and a portion is missing. The data hold about 530,000 clones, with 60% to 80% observed a single time. Those who donated, Caucasian adults without exception, all lived in Nashville, Tennessee. Of note for this clone: The antigen is unknown.

Per the germline V gene, CDR1 is KGHSH and CDR2 is LQKENI. CDR3 length equals 13 residues. Trimming took off 4 bases at V and 6 bases at J, with 9 bases between the two ends. Sequencing was performed on PBMCs. This clonotype was obtained from a middle-aged woman in good health. Some clones in this sample may be carry-over from other donors' samples. The chain is built from TRBV18 and TRBJ1-4, with unresolved D. The CDR3 sequence: CASSLAGYEKLFF. The CDR3 coding sequence is TGTGCCAGCTCACTGGCAGGTTATGAAAAACTGTTTTTT. Supplemented by reference TRBV18 and TRBJ1-4, the full variable domain reads NAGVMQNPRHLVRRRGQEARLRCSPMKGHSHVYWYRQLPEEGLKFMVYLQKENIIDESGMPKERFSAEFPKEGPSILRIQQVVRGDSAAYFCASSLAGYEKLFFGSGTQLSVL.